This T cell receptor (beta chain) derives from a study of spatial heterogeneity in lung cancer. Only a few counts were recorded for this clonotype. Germline assignment: CDR1 MDHEN and CDR2 SYDVKM. With V trimmed by 2 bases and J by 4 bases, 7 bases remained unmatched. The CDR3 is 15 amino acids. MiXCR was run by TCRdb on the 5' RACE reads, yielding one entry per CDR3 protein. The table records tens of thousands of distinct CDR3 sequences, about 10% of them present only once. Time point: sample taken at primary tumor resection. The authors sequenced whole RNA from tumor, nontumor lung or frozen PBMC without sorting. Samples came from approximately 65 TRACERx patients with untreated early-stage lung cancer.

The clonotype originates from a female donor with early-stage non-small cell lung cancer. The rearrangement joins TRBV28 to TRBJ1-2, with 7 bases aligning to TRBD1. The sample in question was PBMCs, obtained at surgery. The CDR3 nucleotides read TGTGCCAGCAGTTTACTCTCGACAGGGATCTATGGCTACACCTTC. Encoded protein: CASSLLSTGIYGYTF.